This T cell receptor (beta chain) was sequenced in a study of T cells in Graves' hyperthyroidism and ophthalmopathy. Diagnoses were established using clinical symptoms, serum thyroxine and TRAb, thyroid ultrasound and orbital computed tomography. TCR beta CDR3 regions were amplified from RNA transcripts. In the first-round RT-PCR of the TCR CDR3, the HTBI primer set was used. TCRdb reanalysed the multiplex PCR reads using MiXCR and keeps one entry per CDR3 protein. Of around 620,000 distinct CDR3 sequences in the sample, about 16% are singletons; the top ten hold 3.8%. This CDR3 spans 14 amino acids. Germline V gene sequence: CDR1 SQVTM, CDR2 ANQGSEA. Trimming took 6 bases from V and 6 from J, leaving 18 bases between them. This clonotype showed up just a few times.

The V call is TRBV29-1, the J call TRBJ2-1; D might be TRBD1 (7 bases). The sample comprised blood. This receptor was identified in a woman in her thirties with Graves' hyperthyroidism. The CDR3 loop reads CSVTAGGFPNEQFF. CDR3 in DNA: TGCAGCGTGACCGCAGGGGGGTTTCCCAATGAGCAGTTCTTC.